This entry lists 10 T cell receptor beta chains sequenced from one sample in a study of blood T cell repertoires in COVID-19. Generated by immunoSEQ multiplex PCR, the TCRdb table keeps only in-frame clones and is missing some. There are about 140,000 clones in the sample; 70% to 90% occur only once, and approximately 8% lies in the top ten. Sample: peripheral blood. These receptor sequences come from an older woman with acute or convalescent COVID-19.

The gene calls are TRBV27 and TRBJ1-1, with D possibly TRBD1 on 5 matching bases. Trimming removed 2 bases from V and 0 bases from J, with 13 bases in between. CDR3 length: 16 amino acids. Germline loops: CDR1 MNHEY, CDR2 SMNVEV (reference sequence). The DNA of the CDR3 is TGTGCCAGCAGTTTAATTCCGGGGACTATGAACACTGAAGCTTTCTTT. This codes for CASSLIPGTMNTEAFF.

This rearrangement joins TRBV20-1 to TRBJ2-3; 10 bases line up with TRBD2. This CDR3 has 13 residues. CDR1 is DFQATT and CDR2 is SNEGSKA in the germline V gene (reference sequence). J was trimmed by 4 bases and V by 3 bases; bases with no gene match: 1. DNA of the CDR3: TGCAGTGCTAGTCTAGCGGGGGCAGATACGCAGTATTTT. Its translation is CSASLAGADTQYF.

CDR3 protein: CASSPGTGVAGTDTQYF. CDR3 DNA: TGTGCCAGCAGCCCGGGGACAGGGGTGGCTGGCACAGATACGCAGTATTTT. V usage is TRBV7-3 and J usage is TRBJ2-3; 10 bases are shared with TRBD1. The CDR3 totals 17 residues. Germline CDR1 SGHTA, CDR2 FQGTGA. With 5 bases clipped from V and 1 base from J, the junction kept 9 bases outside the gene matches.

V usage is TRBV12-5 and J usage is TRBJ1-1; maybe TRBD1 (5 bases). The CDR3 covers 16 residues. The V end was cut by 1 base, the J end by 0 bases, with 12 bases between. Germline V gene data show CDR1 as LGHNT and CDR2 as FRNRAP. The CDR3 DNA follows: TGTGCTAGTGGTTTGGATCCTCACAGGTTGAACACTGAAGCTTTCTTT. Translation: CASGLDPHRLNTEAFF. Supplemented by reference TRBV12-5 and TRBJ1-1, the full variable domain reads DARVTQTPRHKVTEMGQEVTMRCQPILGHNTVFWYRQTMMQGLELLAYFRNRAPLDDSGMPKDRFSAEMPDATLATLKIQPSEPRDSAVYFCASGLDPHRLNTEAFFGQGTRLTVV.

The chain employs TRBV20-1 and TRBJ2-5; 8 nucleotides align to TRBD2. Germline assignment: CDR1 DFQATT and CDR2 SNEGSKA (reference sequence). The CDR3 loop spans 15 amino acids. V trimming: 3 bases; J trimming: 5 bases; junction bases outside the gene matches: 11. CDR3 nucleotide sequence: TGCAGTGCTAGTCTGCCGGGGGGGCGTATGGAGACCCAGTACTTC. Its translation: CSASLPGGRMETQYF.

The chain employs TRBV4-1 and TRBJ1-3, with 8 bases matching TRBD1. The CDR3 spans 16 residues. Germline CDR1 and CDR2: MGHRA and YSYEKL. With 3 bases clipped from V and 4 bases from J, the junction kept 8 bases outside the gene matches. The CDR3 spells CASSHLAGGRGNTIYF. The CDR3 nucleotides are TGCGCCAGCAGCCACTTGGCAGGGGGCAGGGGAAACACCATATATTTT.

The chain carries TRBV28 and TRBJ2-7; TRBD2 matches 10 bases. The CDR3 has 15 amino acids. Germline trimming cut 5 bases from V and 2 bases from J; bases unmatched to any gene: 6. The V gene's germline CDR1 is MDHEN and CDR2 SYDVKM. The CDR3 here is CASSTLAGVTYEQYF. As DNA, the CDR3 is TGTGCCAGCAGTACCCTAGCGGGGGTCACCTACGAGCAGTACTTC.

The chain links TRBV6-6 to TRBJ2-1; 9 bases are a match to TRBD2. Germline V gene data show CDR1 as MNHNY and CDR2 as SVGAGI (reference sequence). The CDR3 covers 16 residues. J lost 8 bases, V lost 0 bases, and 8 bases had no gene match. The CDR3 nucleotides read TGTGCCAGCAGTTACTCGAGCGGGGGGCTGGGCCATGAGCAGTTCTTC. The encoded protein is CASSYSSGGLGHEQFF.

In nucleotides, the CDR3 is TGTGCCTGGAGTGTTCAGGGATCCGGACAAGCTTTCTTT. Its protein is CAWSVQGSGQAFF. This chain uses TRBV30 with TRBJ1-1; maybe TRBD1 (5 bases). The CDR3 runs to 13 residues. Deletions cut 0 bases from V and 9 bases from J, with 14 bases between. Germline values: CDR1 GTSNPN, CDR2 SVGIG (reference sequence).

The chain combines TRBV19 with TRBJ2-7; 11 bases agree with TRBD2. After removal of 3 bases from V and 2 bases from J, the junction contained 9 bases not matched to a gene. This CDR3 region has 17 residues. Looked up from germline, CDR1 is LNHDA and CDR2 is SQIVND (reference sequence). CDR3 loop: CASSIRLAGGTTYEQYF. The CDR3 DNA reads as TGTGCCAGTAGTATCCGGCTAGCGGGGGGTACTACCTACGAGCAGTACTTC.